Listed here are 29 T cell receptor beta chains from one sample, sequenced in a study of Tregs in tolerant kidney transplant recipients. Assay: immunoSEQ multiplex PCR; the TCRdb copy retains only in-frame clones and omits some. The sample's table shows 50,000 or so clones. The material sequenced was CD4+ T cells from blood, taken before the transplant. The receptors here all came from a human donor who received a combined kidney and bone marrow transplant.

For this clone: The read falls 3 residues short of the CDR3 end, and the missing part is taken from the germline J gene. The rearrangement uses TRBV19 and TRBJ2-2; D tentatively fits TRBD1 or TRBD2 (7 bases each). The CDR3 runs 15 residues. CDR1 and CDR2 from the germline V gene are LNHDA and SQIVND (reference sequence). V shed 5 bases and J shed 6 bases, with 16 bases lying between them. The DNA read from the CDR3 is TGTGCCAGTAGTTCGTCGACAGGGAGGGCCGGGGAG. The encoded protein is CASSSSTGRAGE. The CDR3 as a whole reads CASSSSTGRAGELFF.

A remark on this clone: Read coverage stops 3 residues before the CDR3 terminus; the germline J gene supplies the remainder. The chain carries TRBV5-1 and TRBJ1-1, with D possibly being TRBD1 (6 bases). V was trimmed by 1 base and J by 1 base, leaving 11 bases between them. The CDR3 runs 15 residues. Germline CDR1 SGHRS, CDR2 YFSETQ. The chain's CDR3 is CASSLNRASNTEAFF. Incomplete CDR3 DNA: TGCGCCAGCAGCTTGAACAGGGCCTCGAACACTGAA.

A remark on this clone: With the read ending 3 residues before the CDR3 end, the germline J gene is used to fill in that end. This sequence joins TRBV7-7 and TRBJ2-5, with 9 bases fitting TRBD2. Germline CDR1 SSHAT, CDR2 FNYEAQ (reference sequence). J was trimmed by 3 bases and V by 6 bases; bases with no gene match: 8. The CDR3 contains 15 residues. CDR3 DNA, as far as it was read: TGTGCCAGCAGTTCTAGCGGGACCTGGGAAGAGACC. As protein: CASSSSGTWEET. The whole CDR3 reads CASSSSGTWEETQYF.

For this clone: Coverage ceases 3 residues before the CDR3 finishes, and the germline J gene fills in the end. The V call is TRBV5-1, the J call TRBJ1-4; no firm D call. V was shortened by 4 bases and J by 7 bases, with 20 bases between the two germline ends. From germline, CDR1 is SGHRS and CDR2 YFSETQ. The CDR3 sequence is 16 residues long. CDR3 sequence reads: CASSPRGPPEGEKLFF. CDR3 DNA (partial): TGCGCCAGCAGCCCCCGTGGGCCGCCGGAGGGTGAAAAA.

A word on this clone: The read terminates 3 residues before the CDR3 end, so the remaining end is supplied by the germline J gene. The chain joins TRBV7-2 to TRBJ2-1; 7 bases fit TRBD2. Trimming cost V 0 bases and J 0 bases; bases outside gene matches: 8. Germline CDR1 and CDR2: SGHTA and FQGNSA. CDR3 length: 18 residues. The CDR3 bases that were read are TGTGCCAGCAGCTTAGCTAGCGGGCCCCTTAGCTCCTACAATGAG. It is translated as CASSLASGPLSSYNE. The CDR3, in full, reads CASSLASGPLSSYNEQFF.

The sequenced part of the CDR3 DNA is TGTGCCAGCACCGAAGAAACAGTTAACACTGAA. The encoded protein is CASTEETVNTE. The entire CDR3 protein reads CASTEETVNTEAFF. The chain has TRBV2 and TRBJ1-1; D gene ambiguous. The sequence runs out 3 residues before the end of the CDR3; the remainder is reconstructed from the germline J gene. CDR3 length equals 14 residues. Germline assignment: CDR1 SNHLY and CDR2 FYNNEI. Trimming took off 7 bases at V and 2 bases at J, with 14 bases between the two ends.

With respect to this clone: The read gets to within 3 residues of the CDR3 end, and the germline J gene fills in the rest. This chain uses TRBV19 with TRBJ1-6, with TRBD1 identical over 8 bases. Trimming cost V 5 bases and J 0 bases; bases outside gene matches: 12. This CDR3 comprises 19 residues. Germline CDR1 reads LNHDA; CDR2 reads SQIVND (reference sequence). The chain's CDR3 is CASSLTRRTGPSYNSPLHF. Partial CDR3 DNA: TGTGCCAGTAGTCTCACCCGCCGGACAGGGCCCTCCTATAATTCACCC.

About this clone itself: The sequenced fragment ends 3 residues before the CDR3 boundary, so the rest is inferred from the germline J gene. The chain carries TRBV30 and TRBJ2-7, with 7 bases fitting TRBD1. Germline CDR1 GTSNPN, CDR2 SVGIG (reference sequence). CDR3 size: 12 residues. Trimming removed 0 bases from V and 4 bases from J; junction bases left unmatched: 0. The part of the CDR3 DNA that was read is TGTGCCTGGAGTGTCAGGGGGTACGAG. Translating gives CAWSVRGYE. The full-length CDR3 reads as CAWSVRGYEQYF.

A note on this clone: Sequencing ends 3 residues short of the CDR3 end; the germline J gene provides the rest. The rearrangement uses TRBV20-1 and TRBJ2-2; D remains ambiguous. The V gene lost 0 bases and the J gene lost 4 bases, with 9 bases spanning the gap. The CDR3 contains 14 residues. The germline V gene encodes CDR1 DFQATT and CDR2 SNEGSKA (reference sequence). The CDR3 DNA, read in part, is TGCAGTGCTAGAGACCCCGGTGGCACCGGGGAG. Its translation: CSARDPGGTGE. The whole CDR3 protein reads CSARDPGGTGELFF.

As to this clone: The missing CDR3 end, 3 residues past where the read stops, is filled in from the germline J gene. V gene TRBV12-5 combines with J gene TRBJ2-1; 12 bases align to TRBD2. This CDR3 contains 19 residues. With 3 bases clipped from V and 4 bases from J, the junction kept 13 bases outside the gene matches. Germline assignment: CDR1 LGHNT and CDR2 FRNRAP. CDR3 amino acids: CASGFSLSLGTSGYNEQFF. Incomplete CDR3 DNA: TGTGCTAGTGGTTTCTCGCTGTCGCTAGGGACTAGCGGGTACAATGAG.

On this clone: The read ends 3 residues early relative to the CDR3; the germline J gene fills the gap. V usage is TRBV5-1 and J usage is TRBJ2-3; D ambiguous. Trimming shortened V by 0 bases and J by 2 bases, and 13 bases separated the two germline ends. Looked up from germline, CDR1 is SGHRS and CDR2 is YFSETQ. The CDR3 loop spans 16 amino acids. CDR3 residues: CASSLDSQTPTDTQYF. The CDR3 DNA, read in part, is TGCGCCAGCAGCTTGGACAGTCAGACCCCCACAGATACG.

The CDR3 loop reads CASSIQSNQPQHF. Incomplete CDR3 DNA: TGTGCCAGTAGTATCCAGTCCAATCAGCCC. The V gene is TRBV19, the J gene TRBJ1-5; D not certain. Read data end 3 residues before the CDR3 end; the end is taken from the germline J gene. The CDR3 sequence is 13 residues long. Germline lookup yields CDR1 LNHDA and CDR2 SQIVND (reference sequence). Trimming cost V 3 bases and J 3 bases, with 6 bases left between them. Supplemented by reference TRBV19 and TRBJ1-5, the full variable domain reads DGGITQSPKYLFRKEGQNVTLSCEQNLNHDAMYWYRQDPGQGLRLIYYSQIVNDFQKGDIAEGYSVSREKKESFPLTVTSAQKNPTAFYLCASSIQSNQPQHFGDGTRLSIL.

On this clone itself: The DNA ends 3 residues before the CDR3 does, and the rest of the CDR3 is filled in from the germline J gene. The chain recombines TRBV7-6 with TRBJ2-2, with 9 bases aligning to TRBD2. Germline V lookup: CDR1 SGHVS, CDR2 FNYEAQ. Unmatched junction bases numbered 9, after V lost 5 bases and J lost 5 bases. This CDR3 comprises 16 residues. The DNA read from the CDR3 is TGTGCCAGCAGCCCAATAAGGCTAGCGGGGACCGGGGAG. It specifies CASSPIRLAGTGE. The full-length CDR3 reads as CASSPIRLAGTGELFF.

About this clone: With the read ending 3 residues before the CDR3 end, the germline J gene is used to fill in that end. V usage is TRBV5-4 and J usage is TRBJ1-4, with 11 bases identical to TRBD1. This CDR3 has 16 residues. Trimming took 5 bases from V and 5 from J; bases not matched to a gene: 8. The germline V gene encodes CDR1 SGHNT and CDR2 YYREEE (reference sequence). The CDR3 bases that were read are TGTGCCAGCAGTACCGGGACAGGGGGGTTCAATGAAAAA. It translates to CASSTGTGGFNEK. The CDR3 in full is CASSTGTGGFNEKLFF.

Concerning this clone: With the read ending 3 residues before the CDR3 end, the germline J gene is used to fill in that end. The rearrangement uses TRBV19 and TRBJ1-5; no clear D gene. The germline gives CDR1 LNHDA, CDR2 SQIVND (reference sequence). The CDR3 spans 16 residues. V was cut by 3 bases and J by 0 bases, with 12 bases left in between. CDR3 DNA, as far as it was read: TGTGCCAGTAGTATTCGCGGCGAGAATAGCAATCAGCCC. Its protein product is CASSIRGENSNQP. The CDR3 reads in full as CASSIRGENSNQPQHF.

The DNA read from the CDR3 is TGTGCCAGCAGTGTTTGGCAGGGGAATCAGCCC. It yields the protein CASSVWQGNQP. Given in full, the CDR3 is CASSVWQGNQPQHF. V and J are TRBV2 and TRBJ1-5; D possibly corresponds to TRBD1 (6 bases). The CDR3 goes on 3 residues after the read ends, and that part is filled in from the germline J gene. The V gene lost 4 bases and the J gene lost 4 bases, with 11 bases spanning the gap. Germline V gene data show CDR1 as SNHLY and CDR2 as FYNNEI. The CDR3 loop spans 14 amino acids. The full variable domain, with the rest looked up from reference TRBV2 and TRBJ1-5, is EPEVTQTPSHQVTQMGQEVILRCVPISNHLYFYWYRQILGQKVEFLVSFYNNEISEKSEIFDDQFSVERPDGSNFTLKIRSTKLEDSAMYFCASSVWQGNQPQHFGDGTRLSIL.

In regard to this clone: The read ends 3 residues before the CDR3 terminus; that terminus is restored from the germline J gene. The rearrangement uses TRBV7-8 and TRBJ2-3; 8 nucleotides line up with TRBD2. The CDR3 is 16 amino acids. The V gene's germline CDR1 is SGHVS and CDR2 FQNEAQ. V trimming: 3 bases; J trimming: 2 bases; junction bases outside the gene matches: 7. The part of the CDR3 DNA that was read is TGTGCCAGCAGCTTGCGACTAGCGCGAAACACAGATACG. This encodes CASSLRLARNTDT. The CDR3 as a whole reads CASSLRLARNTDTQYF.

A remark on this clone: The read ends 3 residues early relative to the CDR3; the germline J gene fills the gap. This sequence joins TRBV19 and TRBJ2-7; TRBD1 matches 10 bases. Germline V gene sequence: CDR1 LNHDA, CDR2 SQIVND (reference sequence). The CDR3 is 15 amino acids. Trimming cost V 4 bases and J 6 bases; bases outside gene matches: 9. The CDR3 DNA, read in part, is TGTGCCAGTAGTACTCGGACAGGGGGAACCTCCGAG. Translating it yields CASSTRTGGTSE. From start to end, the CDR3 is CASSTRTGGTSEQYF.

As to this clone: From the germline J gene comes the end of the CDR3, since the read stops 3 residues before it. The chain carries TRBV19 and TRBJ1-5; 9 nucleotides match TRBD1. Germline V CDR1 and CDR2: LNHDA, SQIVND (reference sequence). The V and J ends lost 6 bases and 0 bases, in that order; junction bases with no gene match: 3. There are 15 residues in the CDR3. CDR3 DNA (partial): TGTGCCAGTAGCGGGACAGGGCGTAGCAATCAGCCC. This translates into CASSGTGRSNQP. The CDR3 reads in full as CASSGTGRSNQPQHF.

With respect to this clone: Read coverage stops 3 residues before the CDR3 terminus; the germline J gene supplies the remainder. The genes are TRBV6-2 or TRBV6-3 and TRBJ2-2; a possible D gene is TRBD2 (6 bases). CDR3 length: 16 amino acids. In germline, CDR1 is MNHEY, CDR2 SVGEGT. Trimming took off 7 bases at V and 5 bases at J, with 20 bases between the two ends. The sequenced CDR3 bases are TGTGCCAGCACTACCCCAGGCCCAGGGAGGACCGGGGAG. Translated, it gives CASTTPGPGRTGE. From start to end, the CDR3 is CASTTPGPGRTGELFF.

A remark on this clone: The read is 3 residues too short to cover the CDR3 end, so that end is filled in from the germline J gene. The V and J genes are TRBV5-1 and TRBJ1-1, with D maybe TRBD1 (6 bases). Germline V CDR1 and CDR2: SGHRS, YFSETQ. The length of the CDR3 is 14 residues. V lost 1 base, J lost 3 bases, and 10 bases lay in between. The DNA read from the CDR3 is TGCGCCAGCAGCTTGCCACAGGGCGACACTGAA. Protein sequence: CASSLPQGDTE. In full, the CDR3 is CASSLPQGDTEAFF.

As for this clone: The read halts 3 residues ahead of the CDR3 end, with the missing end drawn from the germline J gene. The rearrangement joins TRBV6-2 or TRBV6-3 to TRBJ1-1, with 7 bases identical to TRBD1. CDR1 MNHEY and CDR2 SVGEGT come from the germline V gene. Losses at the gene ends were 5 bases for V and 4 bases for J; bases not matched to a gene: 7. The CDR3 covers 14 residues. The CDR3 loop is CASSTPRGVTEAFF. The CDR3 DNA, read in part, is TGTGCCAGCAGTACCCCCAGGGGGGTCACTGAA.

Comments on this clone: The read gets to within 3 residues of the CDR3 end, and the germline J gene fills in the rest. The V gene is TRBV19, the J gene TRBJ1-5, with no clear D. CDR1 LNHDA and CDR2 SQIVND come from the germline V gene (reference sequence). The CDR3 is made up of 13 amino acids. Trimming took off 3 bases at V and 5 bases at J, with 8 bases between the two ends. CDR3: CASSMQVDQPQHF. CDR3 DNA, as far as it was read: TGTGCCAGTAGTATGCAGGTGGATCAGCCC.

Details on this clone: The CDR3 end falls 3 residues outside the read, so it is completed with the germline J gene. The chain joins TRBV7-2 to TRBJ1-5, with 7 bases matching TRBD1. This CDR3 comprises 15 residues. The V and J ends lost 5 bases and 6 bases, in that order; junction bases with no gene match: 10. Germline V gene lookup returns CDR1 SGHTA and CDR2 FQGNSA. CDR3 bases read: TGTGCCAGCAGCCCCGTGGCAGGGGGGATTCAGCCC. Encoded protein: CASSPVAGGIQP. The entire CDR3 sequence reads CASSPVAGGIQPQHF.

A remark on this clone: The CDR3 extends 3 residues past the end of the read, so its final part is completed from the germline J gene. The rearrangement links TRBV6-1 to TRBJ1-5; tentatively, D is TRBD1 (5 bases). The CDR3 runs 13 residues. Germline lookup yields CDR1 MNHNS and CDR2 SASEGT. Trimming took 3 bases from V and 7 from J, leaving 10 bases between them. The chain's CDR3 is CASSEGQGQPQHF. The CDR3 bases that were read are TGTGCCAGCAGTGAGGGTCAGGGACAGCCC.

As for this clone: The read is 3 residues too short to cover the CDR3 end, so that end is filled in from the germline J gene. The chain carries TRBV19 and TRBJ1-2; D not certain. With 10 bases removed from V and 2 bases from J, the gap between germline ends came to 17 bases. Germline V CDR1 and CDR2: LNHDA, SQIVND (reference sequence). The CDR3 has 14 amino acids. The CDR3 loop reads CATYQQGYNYGYTF. CDR3 bases read: TGTGCCACCTACCAGCAAGGGTACAACTATGGC. Combining the CDR3 with reference TRBV19 and TRBJ1-2 gives the whole variable domain DGGITQSPKYLFRKEGQNVTLSCEQNLNHDAMYWYRQDPGQGLRLIYYSQIVNDFQKGDIAEGYSVSREKKESFPLTVTSAQKNPTAFYLCATYQQGYNYGYTFGSGTRLTVV.

As to this clone: The CDR3 extends 3 residues past the end of the read, so its final part is completed from the germline J gene. J is TRBJ2-3 and V is TRBV2; 11 positions agree with TRBD2. Trimming cost V 8 bases and J 0 bases; bases outside gene matches: 10. Germline V gives CDR1 SNHLY, CDR2 FYNNEI. This CDR3 is 17 amino acids long. The CDR3 region is CASRRISGRASTDTQYF. CDR3 DNA, as far as it was read: TGTGCCAGCCGGAGAATTAGCGGGAGGGCTAGCACAGATACG.

Comments on this clone: Sequencing ends 3 residues short of the CDR3 end; the germline J gene provides the rest. The chain carries TRBV12-3 or TRBV12-4 and TRBJ2-2, with D possibly being TRBD1 (6 bases). Between the trimmed V and J ends, which lost 7 bases and 4 bases, there was a span of 13 bases. This CDR3 comprises 14 residues. The CDR3 loop reads CASISGVPTGELFF. CDR3 bases read: TGTGCCAGCATTTCAGGGGTTCCCACCGGGGAG.

Concerning this clone itself: With the read ending 3 residues before the CDR3 end, the germline J gene is used to fill in that end. The chain has TRBV7-2 and TRBJ1-5; 9 positions agree with TRBD1. V lost 6 bases, J lost 5 bases, and 5 bases stayed unmatched. The CDR3 is 14 residues long. Germline CDR1 reads SGHTA; CDR2 reads FQGNSA. The covered CDR3 bases are TGTGCCAGCAGTCCCAGACAGGGGGATCAGCCC. Amino acids: CASSPRQGDQP. The whole CDR3 protein is CASSPRQGDQPQHF.